The rows below give T cell receptor beta chains drawn from one sample of a study of blood T cell repertoires in COVID-19. Only in-frame clones appear in the TCRdb table, and some are missing; sequencing was by immunoSEQ multiplex PCR. The sample lists fewer than 150,000 clones, 86% occurring once. Sequenced sample: peripheral blood. All receptors come from a woman in her fifties or sixties who had recovered from COVID-19. CDR3s leave out the opening cysteine and the closing phenylalanine or tryptophan. Fields, in order: J gene, V gene, CDR3 protein.

>TRBJ2-1|TRBV7-6
ASSLALGLDEQF
>TRBJ1-1|TRBV2
ASAGEGGENTEAF
>TRBJ2-7|TRBV29-1
SVGDRVGEQY
>TRBJ2-3|TRBV7-6
ASSLGGAGAAGTDTQY
>TRBJ1-1|TRBV27
ASRSLARGLNTEAF
>TRBJ2-7|TRBV7-8
ASSPRRLAGEQY
>TRBJ1-3|TRBV4-2
ASSLFSGNTIY
>TRBJ2-3|TRBV11-3
ASSLRVDTQY
>TRBJ1-1|TRBV4-2
ASSHRRGDGAF
>TRBJ1-6|TRBV5-1
ASSLVGTGSYNSPLH
>TRBJ2-3|TRBV6-5
ASSYHRRRDTQY
>TRBJ1-3|TRBV19
ATTQGNSGNTIY
>TRBJ2-2|TRBV18
ASSLREAGTGELF
>TRBJ2-3|TRBV4-2
ASSLLERGRDTQY
>TRBJ2-4|TRBV6-2/TRBV6-3
ASSPGTSLY
>TRBJ2-7|TRBV28
ASTSTSGRDEQY
>TRBJ1-2|TRBV12-3/TRBV12-4
ASSLGHVYGYT
>TRBJ2-7|TRBV9
ASSASLGDYEQY
>TRBJ1-2|TRBV19
ASSPPEFYGYT
>TRBJ2-1|TRBV9
ASSVSGLAGGDNEQF
>TRBJ2-1|TRBV11-1
ASSLRESTGQF
>TRBJ1-3|TRBV27
ASSPTVGAAGNTIY
>TRBJ1-1|TRBV27
ASSLSPRQGRTEAF
>TRBJ1-1|TRBV27
ASSLEGRAEAF
>TRBJ2-3|TRBV4-3
ASRRTSGRSDTQY
>TRBJ2-3|TRBV2
ASSGRREGANTQY
>TRBJ2-3|TRBV9
ASSVVGLAGGRTDTQY
>TRBJ1-1|TRBV5-1
ASSLVQGGNTEAF
>TRBJ2-1|TRBV9
ASSVAPGSYNEQF
>TRBJ1-2|TRBV4-3
ASSQELQGTYGYT
>TRBJ1-1|TRBV5-4
ASSLVGGEAF
>TRBJ2-7|TRBV27
ASSAWTSGSYEQY
>TRBJ2-7|TRBV19
ASSFSGESSYEQY
>TRBJ1-4|TRBV5-1
ASSPTGANEKLF
>TRBJ2-1|TRBV10-2
ASSESRSSYNEQF
>TRBJ1-3|TRBV5-4
ASSLPGFGNTIY
>TRBJ1-4|TRBV5-1
ASSGEGHTGEKLF
>TRBJ2-1|TRBV28
ASSTGTKPEQF
>TRBJ2-7|TRBV18
ASSPGWSSYEQY
>TRBJ1-1|TRBV7-9
ASSLSAVMNTEAF
>TRBJ2-1|TRBV27
ASRLLTGGVQGEQF
>TRBJ2-5|TRBV5-1
ASSLAGSQETQY
>TRBJ1-6|TRBV6-5
ASRPGQSFSPLH
>TRBJ2-5|TRBV5-1
ASSLDRSIGETQY
>TRBJ2-1|TRBV9
ASSVATYNEQF
>TRBJ2-3|TRBV7-6
ASSFGATDTQY
>TRBJ2-7|TRBV7-3
ASSLTGLGTGKDEQY
>TRBJ2-1|TRBV19
ASSSGQGGLNEQF
>TRBJ1-2|TRBV5-6
ASTLREYGYT
>TRBJ2-7|TRBV11-2
ASSFGWGTGANLYEQY
>TRBJ2-1|TRBV19
ASNRGNSYNEQF